Each of the 30 T cell receptor beta chains below was sequenced from the same sample in a study of radiation and T cells in renal cell carcinoma. Sample time point: blood 2 weeks post-SBRT. The treatment: 15 Gy SBRT to primary tumor, nephrectomy 4 weeks later. Clones were sequenced by immunoSEQ multiplex PCR, and TCRdb holds only the in-frame ones, with some missing. The table lists about 150,000 clones, around 90% of them singletons. The sample here was blood, taken from a patient whose treatment included radiotherapy and nephrectomy. The receptor set was obtained from a woman between 45 and 60 years old with renal cell carcinoma.

The genes are TRBV2 and TRBJ2-7, with 9 bases identical to TRBD1. CDR3 length: 15 amino acids. Germline lookup yields CDR1 SNHLY and CDR2 FYNNEI. Losses at the gene ends were 3 bases for V and 5 bases for J; bases not matched to a gene: 8. In DNA form, the CDR3 reads TGTGCCAGCAGTGATGGACAGGGGTGGATCGACGAGCAGTACTTC. Its translation: CASSDGQGWIDEQYF. The variable domain in full, with the rest retrieved from reference TRBV2 and TRBJ2-7, is EPEVTQTPSHQVTQMGQEVILRCVPISNHLYFYWYRQILGQKVEFLVSFYNNEISEKSEIFDDQFSVERPDGSNFTLKIRSTKLEDSAMYFCASSDGQGWIDEQYFGPGTRLTVT.

V and J are TRBV4-2 and TRBJ2-1, with 8 bases lining up with TRBD1. From germline, CDR1 is LGHNA and CDR2 YNFKEQ. This CDR3 is 16 amino acids long. The junction had 7 bases not matched to a gene; V was cut back by 2 bases and J by 4 bases. CDR3 sequence reads: CASSQTQGAVYNEQFF. For the CDR3, the DNA is TGTGCCAGCAGCCAAACTCAGGGGGCCGTATACAATGAGCAGTTCTTC.

The CDR3 DNA reads TGTGCCAGTAGTGCTGCAGGGGGTAAGGCCAATCAGCCCCAGCATTTT. Its translation is CASSAAGGKANQPQHF. The V and J genes are TRBV19 and TRBJ1-5, with 7 positions matching TRBD1. Germline CDR1 LNHDA, CDR2 SQIVND (reference sequence). The CDR3 extends over 16 amino acids. The V gene end was trimmed by 5 bases and the J gene end by 3 bases; junction bases not matched to a gene: 10.

The V call is TRBV10-3, the J call TRBJ1-5, with unresolved D. CDR1 and CDR2 (germline): ENHRY, SYGVKD. V lost 0 bases and J 7 bases, leaving 10 bases between the germline ends. The CDR3 has 14 amino acids. CDR3 in DNA: TGTGCCATCAGTGAGTCGGAAATCGGGCAGCCCCAGCATTTT. Protein: CAISESEIGQPQHF.

The V call is TRBV5-1, the J call TRBJ1-1, with D maybe TRBD1 (5 bases). The CDR3 has 15 amino acids. The V end was cut by 4 bases, the J end by 1 base, with 14 bases between. Germline V gene sequence: CDR1 SGHRS, CDR2 YFSETQ. As DNA, the CDR3 is TGCGCCAGCAGCACGGGGCAGGTCCGGAACACTGAAGCTTTCTTT. Its translation is CASSTGQVRNTEAFF.

The chain joins TRBV4-1 to TRBJ2-6; perhaps TRBD2 as D (6 bases). Germline values: CDR1 MGHRA, CDR2 YSYEKL. V was shortened by 1 base and J by 0 bases, with 16 bases between the two germline ends. There are 19 residues in the CDR3. The CDR3 sequence is CASSQGSGLLRSGANVLTF. DNA for the CDR3: TGCGCCAGCAGCCAAGGGTCTGGACTACTTCGCTCTGGGGCCAACGTCCTGACTTTC.

V and J are TRBV5-1 and TRBJ1-1; 10 positions match TRBD1. Trimming took 5 bases from V and 2 from J; bases not matched to a gene: 0. There are 13 residues in the CDR3. Germline assignment: CDR1 SGHRS and CDR2 YFSETQ. The DNA of the CDR3 is TGCGCCAGCAGGACAGGGGGCAACACTGAAGCTTTCTTT. Translating gives CASRTGGNTEAFF.

The V and J genes are TRBV5-1 and TRBJ2-5; 7 bases agree with TRBD2. Germline V gene sequence: CDR1 SGHRS, CDR2 YFSETQ. V shed 1 base, J shed 5 bases, and the junction held 11 bases outside the gene matches. The CDR3 spans 16 residues. The CDR3 sequence is CASSLFGTGGGETQYF. In DNA form, the CDR3 reads TGCGCCAGCAGCTTGTTCGGGACCGGGGGAGGGGAGACCCAGTACTTC. The variable domain in full, completed from reference TRBV5-1 and TRBJ2-5, reads KAGVTQTPRYLIKTRGQQVTLSCSPISGHRSVSWYQQTPGQGLQFLFEYFSETQRNKGNFPGRFSGRQFSNSRSEMNVSTLELGDSALYLCASSLFGTGGGETQYFGPGTRLLVL.

The V and J genes are TRBV25-1 and TRBJ1-4; 9 positions agree with TRBD1. The junction had 7 bases not matched to a gene; V was cut back by 6 bases and J by 8 bases. The CDR3 loop spans 14 amino acids. Germline V gives CDR1 MGHDK, CDR2 SYGVNS. The CDR3 DNA sequence: TGTGCCAGCAGGGTGACAGGGGGTCAAGAAAAACTGTTTTTT. Protein product: CASRVTGGQEKLFF.

J is TRBJ2-3 and V is TRBV7-9; possibly TRBD1 or TRBD2 for D (5 bases each). V shed 3 bases and J shed 0 bases, with 19 bases lying between them. Per germline, CDR1 SEHNR and CDR2 FQNEAQ (reference sequence). There are 18 residues in the CDR3. The CDR3 here is CASSLGRSGATSTDTQYF. DNA for the CDR3: TGTGCCAGCAGCTTGGGACGATCGGGCGCAACAAGCACAGATACGCAGTATTTT. Supplemented by reference TRBV7-9 and TRBJ2-3, the full variable domain reads DTGVSQNPRHKITKRGQNVTFRCDPISEHNRLYWYRQTLGQGPEFLTYFQNEAQLEKSRLLSDRFSAERPKGSFSTLEIQRTEQGDSAMYLCASSLGRSGATSTDTQYFGPGTRLTVL.

The chain recombines TRBV7-6 with TRBJ2-1; TRBD2 agrees at 8 bases. The V and J ends lost 0 bases and 9 bases, in that order; junction bases with no gene match: 7. CDR3 length: 15 residues. Germline assignment: CDR1 SGHVS and CDR2 FNYEAQ. The CDR3 DNA reads TGTGCCAGCAGCTTAGCGAACCCGGGGGGGCCTGAGCAGTTCTTC. Amino acids: CASSLANPGGPEQFF. The complete variable domain, with remaining parts taken from reference TRBV7-6 and TRBJ2-1, reads GAGVSQSPRYKVTKRGQDVALRCDPISGHVSLYWYRQALGQGPEFLTYFNYEAQQDKSGLPNDRFSAERPEGSISTLTIQRTEQRDSAMYRCASSLANPGGPEQFFGPGTRLTVL.

A single count supports this clone. The chain links TRBV21-1 to TRBJ1-5. TRBV21-1 is a recognized pseudogene. This CDR3 region has 17 residues. The CDR3 DNA reads TGTGCCAGCAGCAAAGCTTCCGTCCCCCCCCGGAATCAGCCCCAGCATTTT. Residues: CASSKASVPPRNQPQHF.

This sequence joins TRBV7-8 and TRBJ2-5; 7 nucleotides line up with TRBD2. The CDR3 runs 14 residues. Germline lookup yields CDR1 SGHVS and CDR2 FQNEAQ. J gave up 7 bases and V 7 bases, and 12 bases lay outside the gene matches. As DNA, the CDR3 is TGTGCCAGCAACCAAGCGGCGGGGGTGGGGACCCAGTACTTC. The encoded protein is CASNQAAGVGTQYF.

This chain joins TRBV6-5 and TRBJ2-7; 7 bases line up with TRBD2. V dropped 11 bases and J dropped 4; count of bases not matched to a gene: 2. Germline assignment: CDR1 MNHEY and CDR2 SVGAGI. This CDR3 contains 10 residues. The CDR3 region is CAGGGYEQYF. The CDR3 nucleotides read TGTGCCGGGGGGGGTTACGAGCAGTACTTC.

The chain joins TRBV5-1 to TRBJ2-7; tentative D call: TRBD2 (6 bases). The CDR3 contains 14 residues. Germline V gene sequence: CDR1 SGHRS, CDR2 YFSETQ. V shed 6 bases and J shed 3 bases, with 16 bases lying between them. CDR3 DNA: TGCGCCAGCACCGACGCGGGGAACAGCTACGAGCAGTACTTC. Translating it yields CASTDAGNSYEQYF.

V usage is TRBV6-1 and J usage is TRBJ2-1; TRBD2 matches 10 bases. The CDR3 is 17 residues long. CDR1 is MNHNS, CDR2 SASEGT, per germline. With 2 bases clipped from V and 8 bases from J, the junction kept 12 bases outside the gene matches. The CDR3 here is CASSEPAGGHSPDEQFF. The CDR3 DNA follows: TGTGCCAGCAGTGAACCAGCGGGGGGGCATTCGCCCGATGAGCAGTTCTTC.

The chain combines TRBV9 with TRBJ2-1; 10 positions match TRBD2. V lost 2 bases and J lost 4; bases outside the gene matches: 6. This CDR3 spans 16 amino acids. Germline CDR1 SGDLS, CDR2 YYNGEE. The DNA of the CDR3 is TGTGCCAGCAGCGTCATTGCTAGCGGGGGATACAATGAGCAGTTCTTC. It codes for CASSVIASGGYNEQFF.

The V gene is TRBV2, the J gene TRBJ2-2, with D possibly being TRBD1 (6 bases). The germline V gene encodes CDR1 SNHLY and CDR2 FYNNEI. The V end was cut by 6 bases, the J end by 0 bases, with 14 bases between. This CDR3 comprises 16 residues. CDR3 bases: TGTGCCAGCAGAGCCCTGGCAGGGGCGAACACCGGGGAGCTGTTTTTT. Encoded protein: CASRALAGANTGELFF.

J is TRBJ1-1 and V is TRBV7-9; 7 bases are shared with TRBD1. V gave up 5 bases and J gave up 3 bases; unmatched junction bases: 12. This CDR3 spans 16 amino acids. CDR1 is SEHNR and CDR2 is FQNEAQ in the germline V gene (reference sequence). This CDR3 is CASSAGTALWDTEAFF. DNA of the CDR3: TGTGCCAGCAGCGCCGGGACAGCTTTGTGGGACACTGAAGCTTTCTTT.

The chain recombines TRBV2 with TRBJ1-5; D remains unclear. The V end was cut by 5 bases, the J end by 0 bases, with 11 bases between. Germline V gene data show CDR1 as SNHLY and CDR2 as FYNNEI. The CDR3 sequence is 15 residues long. The CDR3 reads CASSPPPYSNQPQHF. In nucleotides, the CDR3 is TGTGCCAGCAGTCCCCCCCCGTATAGCAATCAGCCCCAGCATTTT.

The genes are TRBV15 and TRBJ1-1; 8 nucleotides align to TRBD1. Germline CDR1 is LNHNV and CDR2 is YYDKDF (reference sequence). This CDR3 is 16 amino acids long. The V gene end was trimmed by 1 base and the J gene end by 5 bases; junction bases not matched to a gene: 9. The CDR3 coding sequence is TGTGCCACCAGCAGAGGGGGTAGGACAGGGCAAACTGAAGCTTTCTTT. It encodes CATSRGGRTGQTEAFF.

This clone was recorded once. The chain is built from TRBV6-1 and TRBJ2-6, with D maybe TRBD2 (5 bases). Trimming removed 7 bases from V and 0 bases from J, with 16 bases in between. This CDR3 region has 17 residues. Germline V gene lookup returns CDR1 MNHNS and CDR2 SASEGT. CDR3 sequence reads: CASIDYGVPSGANVLTF. CDR3 DNA sequence: TGTGCCAGCATTGACTATGGGGTCCCCTCTGGGGCCAACGTCCTGACTTTC.

The table lists this clone with a few counts. The chain has TRBV4-3 and TRBJ2-6; D unresolved. Trimming removed 0 bases from V and 2 bases from J, with 11 bases in between. The CDR3 is made up of 17 amino acids. Germline lookup yields CDR1 LGHNA and CDR2 YSLEER. The CDR3 region has the DNA TGCGCCAGCAGCCAAGATCGACGGATGGCTGGGGCCAACGTCCTGACTTTC. This sequence encodes CASSQDRRMAGANVLTF.

This chain links TRBV19 with TRBJ1-2; TRBD1 matches at 7 bases. The CDR3 covers 16 residues. Germline trimming cut 6 bases from V and 2 bases from J; bases unmatched to any gene: 12. Germline V gene sequence: CDR1 LNHDA, CDR2 SQIVND (reference sequence). The CDR3 DNA follows: TGTGCCAGTAGAATCCGGGACAGTATCTTCAACTATGGCTACACCTTC. Its protein product is CASRIRDSIFNYGYTF. Based on the CDR3 plus reference TRBV19 and TRBJ1-2, the full variable domain is DGGITQSPKYLFRKEGQNVTLSCEQNLNHDAMYWYRQDPGQGLRLIYYSQIVNDFQKGDIAEGYSVSREKKESFPLTVTSAQKNPTAFYLCASRIRDSIFNYGYTFGSGTRLTVV.

The rearrangement joins TRBV14 to TRBJ1-6; D is possibly TRBD1 (5 bases). The CDR3 totals 16 residues. CDR1 is SGHDN and CDR2 is FVKESK in the germline V gene. V gave up 0 bases and J gave up 5 bases, with 11 bases separating them. The CDR3 sequence: CASSQESGWNNSPLHF. CDR3 coding DNA: TGTGCCAGCAGCCAAGAGTCAGGGTGGAATAATTCACCCCTCCACTTT.

Concerning this clone itself: Its ends do not fully match the called genes, so a read error is possible. The rearrangement uses TRBV7-7 and TRBJ2-1; 14 bases align to TRBD2. Per germline, CDR1 SSHAT and CDR2 FNYEAQ (reference sequence). The CDR3 spans 15 residues. The CDR3 DNA reads TGTGCTAGCAGCTCGGGACTAGCGGGGGTTGATGAGCAGTTCTTC. Its translation: CASSSGLAGVDEQFF.

The J gene is TRBJ1-1, the V gene TRBV6-5; tentatively, D is TRBD1 (5 bases). CDR3 size: 14 residues. CDR1 is MNHEY, CDR2 SVGAGI, per germline. V gave up 6 bases and J gave up 3 bases, with 14 bases separating them. CDR3 protein: CASRDARVYTEAFF. The CDR3 DNA is TGTGCCAGCAGGGATGCCAGGGTATACACTGAAGCTTTCTTT.

This clone came up a few times. The junction shows a germline mismatch at one end, possibly a read error. The rearrangement joins TRBV5-6 to TRBJ2-5; D is possibly TRBD1 (6 bases). CDR1 is SGHDT, CDR2 YYEEEE, per germline. This CDR3 region has 14 residues. The CDR3 reads CASSWAVGQGTQYF. As DNA, the CDR3 is TGTGCCAGCAGCTGGGCGGTGGGACAAGGGACCCAGTACTTC. Full variable domain (rest looked up from reference TRBV5-6 and TRBJ2-5): DAGVTQSPTHLIKTRGQQVTLRCSPKSGHDTVSWYQQALGQGPQFIFQYYEEEERQRGNFPDRFSGHQFPNYSSELNVNALLLGDSALYLCASSWAVGQGTQYFGPGTRLLVL.

The V call is TRBV5-1, the J call TRBJ1-2; TRBD1 agrees at 10 bases. After removal of 0 bases from V and 0 bases from J, the junction contained 5 bases not matched to a gene. The CDR3 extends over 17 amino acids. In germline, CDR1 is SGHRS, CDR2 YFSETQ. CDR3 sequence: CASSLGQGAITNYGYTF. The CDR3 DNA reads as TGCGCCAGCAGCTTGGGACAGGGGGCTATAACTAACTATGGCTACACCTTC.

The genes are TRBV7-2 and TRBJ1-4; a weak D match, TRBD1 (5 bases). Trimming stripped 5 bases from V and 11 bases from J, with 15 bases between. Germline CDR1 and CDR2: SGHTA and FQGNSA. This CDR3 comprises 13 residues. CDR3 amino acids: CASSPRVRQKLFF. DNA for the CDR3: TGTGCCAGCAGCCCCAGGGTACGCCAGAAACTGTTTTTT.